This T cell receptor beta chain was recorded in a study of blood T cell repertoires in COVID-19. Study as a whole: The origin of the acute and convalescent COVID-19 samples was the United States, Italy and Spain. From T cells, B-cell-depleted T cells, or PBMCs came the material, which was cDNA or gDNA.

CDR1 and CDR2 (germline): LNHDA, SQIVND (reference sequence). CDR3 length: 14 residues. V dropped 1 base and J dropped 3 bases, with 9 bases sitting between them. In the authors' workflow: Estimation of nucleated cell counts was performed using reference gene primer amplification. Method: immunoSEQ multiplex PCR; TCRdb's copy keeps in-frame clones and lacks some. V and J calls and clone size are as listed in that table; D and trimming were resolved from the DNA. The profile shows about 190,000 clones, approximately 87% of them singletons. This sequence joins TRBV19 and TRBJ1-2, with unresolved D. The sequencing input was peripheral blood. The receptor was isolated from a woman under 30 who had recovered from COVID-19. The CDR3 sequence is CASSIVPGYYGYTF. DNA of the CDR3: TGTGCCAGTAGTATAGTCCCCGGTTACTATGGCTACACCTTC.